The entry that follows covers one T cell receptor (beta chain) sequence. The antigen remains unidentified. CD45RO/CCR7/CD25/CD127/CD95/CD27 sorting isolated CD4+ naive, central memory, regulatory and stem cell-like memory cells. Sort purity for all populations was recorded as exceeding 98%. Trimming took off 2 bases at V and 1 base at J, with 11 bases between the two ends. The length of the CDR3 is 15 residues. The germline CDR1 and CDR2 sequences are MNHEY and SVGAGI. These data come from a study of beta chain features in type 1 diabetes. Broader study findings: High TCR expression in some cells could lead to their over-representation in cDNA sequencing. Within each of all four CD4+ subsets, Type 1 diabetes patients had TCRB CDR3s that were moderately but significantly shorter.

All of the isolated RNA was reverse transcribed, so expressed TCRB transcripts were sequenced. TCRdb's copy holds only in-frame clones and misses some; the assay was immunoSEQ multiplex PCR. This table has about 700,000 clones, roughly 12% appearing once. The V gene is TRBV6-5, the J gene TRBJ1-1; D unclear. This TCR was recovered from a man younger than 35 with type 1 diabetes. The sequenced material came from naive CD4+ T cells from blood. The CDR3: CASSYHSIGNTEAFF. As DNA, the CDR3 is TGTGCCAGCAGTTACCACAGTATAGGGAACACTGAAGCTTTCTTT.